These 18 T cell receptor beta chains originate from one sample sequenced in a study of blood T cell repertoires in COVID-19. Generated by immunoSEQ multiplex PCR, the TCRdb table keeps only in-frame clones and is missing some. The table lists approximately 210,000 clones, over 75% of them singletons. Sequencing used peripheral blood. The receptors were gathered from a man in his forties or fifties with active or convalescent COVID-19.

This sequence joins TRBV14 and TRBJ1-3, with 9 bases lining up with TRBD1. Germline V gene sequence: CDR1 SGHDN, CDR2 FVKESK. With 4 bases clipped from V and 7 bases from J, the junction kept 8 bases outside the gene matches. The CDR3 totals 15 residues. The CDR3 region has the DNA TGTGCCAGCAGCCGTTCCGGACAGGGGATCAACACCATATATTTT. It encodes CASSRSGQGINTIYF.

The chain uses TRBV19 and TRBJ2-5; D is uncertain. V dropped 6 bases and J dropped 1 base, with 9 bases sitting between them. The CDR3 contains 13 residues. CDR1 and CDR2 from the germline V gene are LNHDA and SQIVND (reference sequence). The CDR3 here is CASRLSGQETQYF. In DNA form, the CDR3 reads TGTGCCAGTAGACTATCGGGCCAAGAGACCCAGTACTTC.

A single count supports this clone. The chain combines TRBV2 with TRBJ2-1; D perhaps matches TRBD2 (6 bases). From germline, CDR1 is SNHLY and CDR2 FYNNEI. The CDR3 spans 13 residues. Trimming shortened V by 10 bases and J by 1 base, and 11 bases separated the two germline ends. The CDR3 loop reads CANQRASYNEQFF. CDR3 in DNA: TGTGCCAACCAGCGGGCGTCCTACAATGAGCAGTTCTTC.

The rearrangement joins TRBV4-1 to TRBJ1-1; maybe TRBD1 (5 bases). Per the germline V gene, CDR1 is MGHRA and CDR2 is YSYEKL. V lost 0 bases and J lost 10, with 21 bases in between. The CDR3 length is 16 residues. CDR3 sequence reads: CASSQDPGVGSWGAFF. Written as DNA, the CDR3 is TGCGCCAGCAGCCAAGATCCGGGGGTTGGGAGTTGGGGAGCTTTCTTT.

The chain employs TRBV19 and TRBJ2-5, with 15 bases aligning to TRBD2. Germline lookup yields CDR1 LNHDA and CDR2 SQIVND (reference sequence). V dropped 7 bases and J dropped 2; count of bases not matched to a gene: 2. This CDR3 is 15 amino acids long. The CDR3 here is CASMGTSGGQETQYF. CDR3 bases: TGTGCCAGTATGGGGACTAGCGGGGGGCAAGAGACCCAGTACTTC.

For the CDR3, the DNA is TGTGCCAGCAGCTTACTAGCAGCTCAAAGGACCCAGTACTTC. Amino acid sequence: CASSLLAAQRTQYF. The chain has TRBV7-9 and TRBJ2-5; tentatively, D is TRBD2 (5 bases). Germline values: CDR1 SEHNR, CDR2 FQNEAQ (reference sequence). The V gene lost 2 bases and the J gene lost 7 bases, with 14 bases spanning the gap. The CDR3 has 14 amino acids.

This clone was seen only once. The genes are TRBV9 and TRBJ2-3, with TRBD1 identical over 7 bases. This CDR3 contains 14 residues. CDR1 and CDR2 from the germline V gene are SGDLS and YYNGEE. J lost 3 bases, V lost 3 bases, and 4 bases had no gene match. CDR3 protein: CASSARQGTDTQYF. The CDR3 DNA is TGTGCCAGCAGCGCCCGACAGGGAACAGATACGCAGTATTTT.

The CDR3 DNA sequence: TGTGCCAGCAGCAAAAAACCAGGGGATACCGGGGAGCTGTTTTTT. As protein: CASSKKPGDTGELFF. This chain links TRBV7-6 with TRBJ2-2; possible D gene TRBD1, 6 bases. V shed 5 bases and J shed 5 bases, with 15 bases lying between them. Germline V gene lookup returns CDR1 SGHVS and CDR2 FNYEAQ. The CDR3 is 15 amino acids. The full variable domain, in which reference TRBV7-6 and TRBJ2-2 provide the parts outside the CDR3, is GAGVSQSPRYKVTKRGQDVALRCDPISGHVSLYWYRQALGQGPEFLTYFNYEAQQDKSGLPNDRFSAERPEGSISTLTIQRTEQRDSAMYRCASSKKPGDTGELFFGEGSRLTVL.

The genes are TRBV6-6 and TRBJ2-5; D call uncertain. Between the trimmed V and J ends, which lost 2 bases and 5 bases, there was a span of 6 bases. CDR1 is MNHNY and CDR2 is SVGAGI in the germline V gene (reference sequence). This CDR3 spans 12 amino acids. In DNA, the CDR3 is TGTGCCAGCAGTTACAGCTCGGAGACCCAGTACTTC. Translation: CASSYSSETQYF.

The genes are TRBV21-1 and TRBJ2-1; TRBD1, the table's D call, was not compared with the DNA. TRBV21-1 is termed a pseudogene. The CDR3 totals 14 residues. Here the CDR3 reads CASSTWNRGDEQFF. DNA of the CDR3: TGTGCCAGCAGCACATGGAACAGGGGGGATGAGCAGTTCTTC.

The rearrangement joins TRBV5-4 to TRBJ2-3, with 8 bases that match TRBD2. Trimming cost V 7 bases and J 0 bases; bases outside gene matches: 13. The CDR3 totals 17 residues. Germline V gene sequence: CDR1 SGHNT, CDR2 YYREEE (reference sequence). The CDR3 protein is CASRLGLAEPSTDTQYF. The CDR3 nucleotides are TGTGCCAGCCGCCTCGGACTAGCCGAACCTAGCACAGATACGCAGTATTTT.

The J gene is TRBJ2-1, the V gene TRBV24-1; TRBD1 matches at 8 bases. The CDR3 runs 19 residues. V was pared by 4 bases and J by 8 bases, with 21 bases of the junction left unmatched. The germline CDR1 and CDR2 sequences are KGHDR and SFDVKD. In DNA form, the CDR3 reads TGTGCCACCAGTGACCCCCTTCTAACCGGACAGGGAAAAGTCGATGAGCAGTTCTTC. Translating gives CATSDPLLTGQGKVDEQFF.

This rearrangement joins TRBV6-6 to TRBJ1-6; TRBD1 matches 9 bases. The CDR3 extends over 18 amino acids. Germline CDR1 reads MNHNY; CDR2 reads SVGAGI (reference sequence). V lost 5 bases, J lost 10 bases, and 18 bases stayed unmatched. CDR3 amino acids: CASSPFVPGQGPRSPLHF. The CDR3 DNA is TGTGCCAGCAGTCCATTTGTCCCGGGACAGGGCCCACGGTCACCCCTCCACTTT.

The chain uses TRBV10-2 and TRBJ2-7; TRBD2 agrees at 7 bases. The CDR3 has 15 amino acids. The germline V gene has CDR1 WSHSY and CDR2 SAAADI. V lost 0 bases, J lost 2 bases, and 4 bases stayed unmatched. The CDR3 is CASSESGTTPYEQYF. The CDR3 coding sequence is TGCGCCAGCAGTGAGTCTGGGACTACCCCCTACGAGCAGTACTTC.

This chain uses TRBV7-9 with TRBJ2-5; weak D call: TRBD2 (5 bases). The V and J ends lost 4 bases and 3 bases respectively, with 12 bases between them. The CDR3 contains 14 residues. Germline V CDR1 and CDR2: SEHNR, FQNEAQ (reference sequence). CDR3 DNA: TGTGCCAGCAGCTCCGACTATAAGAAAGAGACCCAGTACTTC. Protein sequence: CASSSDYKKETQYF.

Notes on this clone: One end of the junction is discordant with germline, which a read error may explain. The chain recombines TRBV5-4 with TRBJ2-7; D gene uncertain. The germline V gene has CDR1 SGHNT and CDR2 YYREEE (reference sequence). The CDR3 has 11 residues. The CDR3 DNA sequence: TGTGCCAGCAGCTTGTGCGGTTTGAACATCTTC. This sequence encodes CASSLCGLNIF.

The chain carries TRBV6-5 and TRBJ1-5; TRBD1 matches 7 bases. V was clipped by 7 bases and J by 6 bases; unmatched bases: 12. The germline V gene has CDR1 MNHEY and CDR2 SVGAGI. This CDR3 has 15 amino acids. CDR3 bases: TGTGCCAGCATCCGCGAGGGGGCCGGGAGTCAGCCCCAGCATTTT. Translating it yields CASIREGAGSQPQHF.

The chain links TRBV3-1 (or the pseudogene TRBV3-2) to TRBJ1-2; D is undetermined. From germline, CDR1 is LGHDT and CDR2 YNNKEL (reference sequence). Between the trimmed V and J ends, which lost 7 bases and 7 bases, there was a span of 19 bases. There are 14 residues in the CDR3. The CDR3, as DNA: TGTGCCAGCACCTTGGGAGGGAACTATTTTGGCTACACCTTC. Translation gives CASTLGGNYFGYTF.